Below, 5 T cell receptor beta chains from the same sample are listed, as sequenced in a study of Ad26.COV2.S vaccination and SARS-CoV-2 variants. Treatment given: some 20 received Ad26.COV2.S at low or high dose, single or two shots; 5 received placebo; per-sample allocation not given. Sampling occurred on day 63 after the first vaccine or placebo injection. Some clones are missing from TCRdb's copy, which holds only in-frame ones; the method was immunoSEQ multiplex PCR. The data show 200,000 to 300,000 clones, approximately 87% seen once. The material was peripheral blood, obtained in a trial of Ad26.COV2.S vaccine versus placebo. The origin of the receptors is a person between 18 and 60 years old who received the Ad26.COV2.S COVID-19 vaccine or a placebo.

The chain is built from TRBV4-2 and TRBJ1-1, with 7 bases aligning to TRBD1. The CDR3 spans 12 residues. CDR1 is LGHNA and CDR2 is YNFKEQ in the germline V gene. Trimming cost V 2 bases and J 7 bases; bases outside gene matches: 1. In DNA form, the CDR3 reads TGTGCCAGCAGCCAAAGGGACAGTGAAGCTTTCTTT. This translates into CASSQRDSEAFF.

The V and J genes are TRBV6-1 and TRBJ1-4; no definite D call. CDR1 MNHNS and CDR2 SASEGT come from the germline V gene. Trimming stripped 2 bases from V and 1 base from J, with 5 bases between. The CDR3 length is 14 residues. The chain's CDR3 is CASSERGTNEKLFF. The CDR3 DNA sequence: TGTGCCAGCAGTGAACGGGGAACTAATGAAAAACTGTTTTTT.

The rearrangement uses TRBV10-3 and TRBJ2-1; no definite D call. Germline V lookup: CDR1 ENHRY, CDR2 SYGVKD. This CDR3 is 12 amino acids long. V was clipped by 1 base and J by 9 bases, with 7 bases between them. The CDR3 sequence: CAISEWASEQFF. CDR3 coding DNA: TGTGCCATCAGTGAGTGGGCCAGTGAGCAGTTCTTC.

This chain connects TRBV14 to TRBJ1-1; the D is unclear. The CDR3 contains 15 residues. CDR1 and CDR2 from the germline V gene are SGHDN and FVKESK. Deletions cut 3 bases from V and 1 base from J, with 12 bases between. CDR3 coding DNA: TGTGCCAGCAGCCAGGCCATCGGTAGGAACACTGAAGCTTTCTTT. It yields the protein CASSQAIGRNTEAFF. Full variable domain (outside the CDR3, taken from reference TRBV14 and TRBJ1-1): EAGVTQFPSHSVIEKGQTVTLRCDPISGHDNLYWYRRVMGKEIKFLLHFVKESKQDESGMPNNRFLAERTGGTYSTLKVQPAELEDSGVYFCASSQAIGRNTEAFFGQGTRLTVV.

J is TRBJ2-4 and V is TRBV4-3, with D possibly matching TRBD1 (5 bases). Germline CDR1 LGHNA, CDR2 YSLEER. CDR3 size: 15 residues. The ends were cut back, 3 bases at V and 0 bases at J, with 9 bases in the middle. The CDR3 sequence is CASSHWGPAKNIQYF. As DNA, the CDR3 is TGCGCCAGCAGCCATTGGGGCCCAGCCAAAAACATTCAGTACTTC.